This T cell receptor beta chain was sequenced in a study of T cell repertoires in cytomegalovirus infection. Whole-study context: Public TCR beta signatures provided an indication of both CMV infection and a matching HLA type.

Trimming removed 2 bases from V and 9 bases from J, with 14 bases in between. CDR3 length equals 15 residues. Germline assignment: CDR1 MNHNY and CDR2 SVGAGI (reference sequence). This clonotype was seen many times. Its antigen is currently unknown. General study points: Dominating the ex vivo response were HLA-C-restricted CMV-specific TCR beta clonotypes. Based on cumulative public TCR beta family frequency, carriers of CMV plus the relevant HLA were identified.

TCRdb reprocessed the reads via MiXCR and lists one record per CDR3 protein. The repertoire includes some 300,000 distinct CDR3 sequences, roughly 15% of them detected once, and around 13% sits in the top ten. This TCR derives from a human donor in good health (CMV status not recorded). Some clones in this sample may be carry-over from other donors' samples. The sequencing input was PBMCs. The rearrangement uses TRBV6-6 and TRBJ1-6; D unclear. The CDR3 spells CASSYGLVAASPLHF. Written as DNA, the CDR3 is TGTGCCAGCAGTTACGGCTTGGTAGCGGCTTCACCCCTCCACTTT.